A selection of T cell receptor beta chains follows, all from one sample in a study of blood T cell repertoires in COVID-19. Method: immunoSEQ multiplex PCR; TCRdb's copy keeps in-frame clones and lacks some. The table has some 180,000 clones, 81% seen once. The sample was peripheral blood. The receptors shown here come from a middle-aged woman with COVID-19, enrolled during active disease. The CDR3 runs from the conserved cysteine through the conserved F or W. A D gene is named only where the DNA matches it firmly. The size field is filled for only some rows; it gives once, few, many or a size class.

V gene	J gene	clone size	D gene	CDR3 DNA	CDR3 protein
TRBV18	TRBJ1-1	NA	NA	TGTGCCAGCTCAGTTAGGACATTGGGGAGGGACACTGAAGCTTTCTTT	CASSVRTLGRDTEAFF
TRBV2	TRBJ1-2	once	TRBD1	TGTGCCAGCTCGAAATCGGGACAGGCAAACTATGGCTACACCTTC	CASSKSGQANYGYTF
TRBV28	TRBJ1-2	NA	NA	TGTGCCAGCACACCCGGGGGGATCTATGGCTACACCTTC	CASTPGGIYGYTF
TRBV7-2	TRBJ1-5	once	NA	TGTGCCAGCAGTTACGGACAGTTATTGAATCAGCCCCAGCATTTT	CASSYGQLLNQPQHF
TRBV6-5	TRBJ1-2	NA	NA	TGTGCTGTCGGCACAGACGGCTACACCTTC	CAVGTDGYTF
TRBV7-2	TRBJ1-4	NA	NA	TGTGCCAGCAGCACACGACAGGTTAATGAAAAACTGTTTTTT	CASSTRQVNEKLFF
TRBV6-5	TRBJ2-2	NA	TRBD1	TGTGCCAGCAGCTGGGACAGTCGCACCGGGGAGCTGTTTTTT	CASSWDSRTGELFF
TRBV19	TRBJ2-4	NA	NA	TGTGCCAGTAGCATACAGGGTCTAGCCAAAAACATTCAGTACTTC	CASSIQGLAKNIQYF
TRBV6-6	TRBJ1-5	few	NA	TGTGCCAGCAGTTACGGGGCAAGTCAGCCCCAGCATTTT	CASSYGASQPQHF
TRBV29-1	TRBJ2-1	NA	NA	TGCAGCGTTGGGTTGGGCGCGACAACCTACAATGAGCAGTTCTTC	CSVGLGATTYNEQFF
TRBV13	TRBJ1-2	NA	TRBD1	TGTGCCAGCAGCCCTCGACAGGGCTATGGCTACACCTTC	CASSPRQGYGYTF
TRBV11-2	TRBJ1-3	NA	NA	TGTGCCAGCAGCTACTCGGGGACAAGCTACGGAAACACCATATATTTT	CASSYSGTSYGNTIYF
TRBV11-3	TRBJ2-3	NA	TRBD2	TGTGCCAGCAGCCAAGCGGGAGGCACAGATACGCAGTATTTT	CASSQAGGTDTQYF
TRBV9	TRBJ1-6	NA	TRBD1	TGTGCCAGCAGCCCTGGGACAGGGCCCTATAATTCACCCCTCCACTTT	CASSPGTGPYNSPLHF
TRBV5-5	TRBJ2-2	NA	TRBD2	TGTGCCAGCAGCCCACGGACTAGCGGGAGCACCGGGGAGCTGTTTTTT	CASSPRTSGSTGELFF
TRBV7-8	TRBJ1-2	NA	NA	TGTGCCAGCAGCTTAGCCGTGGGGGGGTGGAGATCTAACTATGGCTACACCTTC	CASSLAVGGWRSNYGYTF